This T cell receptor (beta chain) was sequenced for a study of cytomegalovirus exposure and HLA in healthy donors. Regarding the study as a whole: Most TCR sequences were uncommon, yet certain public TCRs appeared in many donors.

Libraries were prepared by immunoSEQ multiplex PCR; TCRdb keeps only in-frame clonotypes and omits some of them. The repertoire holds some 160,000 clones, 80% to 95% seen once, with about 0.64% in the top ten. The 120-subject validation cohort, separate from the 666-subject first cohort, included the donors. Germline V gene data show CDR1 as SGDLS and CDR2 as YYNGEE. The CDR3 covers 13 residues. V shed 7 bases and J shed 6 bases, with 13 bases lying between them. Points on this clone: Its antigen is still unknown.

The chain links TRBV9 to TRBJ2-2, with D maybe TRBD2 (6 bases). The clonotype comes from a man between 18 and 29 years old in good health and CMV-seronegative. The sequenced material came from PBMCs. CDR3 loop: CASGGWRAGELFF. In DNA form, the CDR3 reads TGTGCCAGCGGTGGATGGAGGGCCGGGGAGCTGTTTTTT.